The 3 T cell receptor beta chains listed next were all sequenced from one sample in a study of blood T cell repertoires in COVID-19. Here immunoSEQ multiplex PCR was the method, and the copy in TCRdb shows in-frame clones only, minus some. The top ten clones hold more than 3% of a sample with around 60,000 clones, 88% of them seen once. Specimen: peripheral blood. The source of these receptors is a human donor in a cohort sampled during active COVID-19.

Worth noting for this clone: Other DNA sequences of this sample code for an identical CDR3. This sequence joins TRBV4-2 and TRBJ2-3, with 7 positions matching TRBD2. Germline-derived CDR1 and CDR2 are LGHNA and YNFKEQ. The CDR3 runs to 18 residues. V was pared by 2 bases and J by 0 bases, with 11 bases of the junction left unmatched. The DNA of the CDR3 is TGTGCCAGCAGCCAACGCCTCCAGCGGGGCGTCAGCACAGATACGCAGTATTTT. It encodes CASSQRLQRGVSTDTQYF.

Only a few counts were recorded for this clone. This chain uses TRBV6-2 or TRBV6-3 with TRBJ2-7; TRBD1 matches 7 bases. Germline V gives CDR1 MNHEY, CDR2 SVGEGT. This CDR3 comprises 15 residues. The V and J ends lost 1 base and 2 bases, in that order; junction bases with no gene match: 5. CDR3: CASSYWGQFAYEQYF. DNA of the CDR3: TGTGCCAGCAGTTACTGGGGACAGTTCGCCTACGAGCAGTACTTC.

The chain combines TRBV9 with TRBJ1-6; 7 bases are shared with TRBD1. CDR1 is SGDLS and CDR2 is YYNGEE in the germline V gene. With 2 bases clipped from V and 7 bases from J, the junction kept 6 bases outside the gene matches. The CDR3 is 15 amino acids. The CDR3: CASSVEGQRNSPLHF. The CDR3 DNA follows: TGTGCCAGCAGCGTCGAGGGACAGAGGAATTCACCCCTCCACTTT.